Below are 20 T cell receptor beta chains sequenced from a single sample in a study of T cell responses to AZD1222 COVID-19 vaccine. TCRdb keeps only in-frame clones here, not all; method: immunoSEQ multiplex PCR. Counted here are 140,000 to 150,000 clones, about 92% occurring once; the ten biggest clones make up approximately 2%. The sequencing here drew on peripheral blood, taken on day 0 of AZD1222 vaccination. Receptor source: an adult in good health.

The CDR3: CASSEQGDGYTF. The CDR3 DNA reads as TGTGCCAGCAGCGAACAGGGAGATGGCTACACCTTC. The V and J genes are TRBV2 and TRBJ1-2; D is perhaps TRBD1 (6 bases). The ends were cut back, 6 bases at V and 6 bases at J, with 11 bases in the middle. Germline CDR1 is SNHLY and CDR2 is FYNNEI. The CDR3 has 12 amino acids.

This chain joins TRBV11-3 and TRBJ2-5, with D hard to call. The germline V gene encodes CDR1 SGHNT and CDR2 YENEEA. This CDR3 comprises 13 residues. The ends were cut back, 5 bases at V and 2 bases at J, with 9 bases in the middle. CDR3 residues: CASSLGTQETQYF. The CDR3 nucleotides read TGTGCCAGCAGCCTCGGAACTCAAGAGACCCAGTACTTC.

This sequence joins TRBV18 and TRBJ1-2; D is perhaps TRBD1 (5 bases). The length of the CDR3 is 13 residues. V lost 1 base and J lost 6, with 9 bases in between. CDR1 KGHSH and CDR2 LQKENI come from the germline V gene. CDR3 DNA: TGTGCCAGCTCACCACGCAGGGACGATGGCTACACCTTC. This codes for CASSPRRDDGYTF. Combining the CDR3 with reference TRBV18 and TRBJ1-2 gives the whole variable domain NAGVMQNPRHLVRRRGQEARLRCSPMKGHSHVYWYRQLPEEGLKFMVYLQKENIIDESGMPKERFSAEFPKEGPSILRIQQVVRGDSAAYFCASSPRRDDGYTFGSGTRLTVV.

The rearrangement uses TRBV5-4 and TRBJ2-5; 12 positions agree with TRBD2. The CDR3 has 14 amino acids. Germline trimming cut 10 bases from V and 2 bases from J; bases unmatched to any gene: 6. In germline, CDR1 is SGHNT, CDR2 YYREEE (reference sequence). The CDR3 coding sequence is TGTGCCTCTAGCGGGAGGGAGAAACAAGAGACCCAGTACTTC. Translation gives CASSGREKQETQYF.

The V and J genes are TRBV3-1 (or the pseudogene TRBV3-2) and TRBJ1-5, with D maybe TRBD1 (5 bases). CDR1 is LGHDT and CDR2 is YNNKEL in the germline V gene (reference sequence). CDR3 size: 18 residues. Trimming pared 5 bases from V and 0 bases from J, leaving 20 bases between. CDR3 sequence reads: CASSELGESEDSNQPQHF. CDR3 bases: TGTGCCAGCAGCGAACTGGGGGAGTCAGAAGATAGCAATCAGCCCCAGCATTTT.

The genes are TRBV6-5 and TRBJ2-1; TRBD2 aligns across 7 bases. CDR1 and CDR2 from the germline V gene are MNHEY and SVGAGI. The length of the CDR3 is 16 residues. Losses at the gene ends were 2 bases for V and 6 bases for J; bases not matched to a gene: 10. The CDR3 region has the DNA TGTGCCAGCAGTTACAGTCCGGGAGGACGGGCCAATGAGCAGTTCTTC. Its protein product is CASSYSPGGRANEQFF.

This clone was picked up a small number of times. This rearrangement joins TRBV19 to TRBJ1-5; D is ambiguous. V was trimmed by 3 bases and J by 4 bases, leaving 7 bases between them. The CDR3 sequence is 13 residues long. Germline loops: CDR1 LNHDA, CDR2 SQIVND (reference sequence). The CDR3 DNA is TGTGCCAGTAGTATTGGCAGAAATCAGCCCCAGCATTTT. Protein sequence: CASSIGRNQPQHF.

This clone was picked up one time. J is TRBJ2-1 and V is TRBV23-1, with 11 bases fitting TRBD2. TRBV23-1 is given ORF status, its function remaining uncertain. The CDR3 has 21 residues. The trim removed 0 bases at V and 7 bases at J, leaving 20 bases unmatched. The CDR3 nucleotides read TGCGCCAGCAGTCAATCCGGATATCAGCTAGCGGGGGGAAAGCTGTCAAATGAGCAGTTCTTC. Its translation: CASSQSGYQLAGGKLSNEQFF.

The gene calls are TRBV9 and TRBJ1-2; D gene uncertain. The CDR3 is 15 residues long. Germline loops: CDR1 SGDLS, CDR2 YYNGEE. V gave up 1 base and J gave up 8 bases, with 18 bases separating them. CDR3 in DNA: TGTGCCAGCAGCGTAACCGCGTGGGTGGGTCGGGGCTACACCTTC. Protein sequence: CASSVTAWVGRGYTF.

This clone was detected only once. This sequence joins TRBV19 and TRBJ1-4, with a tentative D call TRBD1 (5 bases). Germline lookup yields CDR1 LNHDA and CDR2 SQIVND (reference sequence). Trimming cost V 5 bases and J 2 bases, with 12 bases left between them. The CDR3 sequence is 15 residues long. The CDR3 loop is CASSPRDATNEKLFF. The CDR3 coding sequence is TGTGCCAGTAGTCCCAGGGACGCCACTAATGAAAAACTGTTTTTT.

CDR3 sequence (DNA): TGTGCCAGCAGCTTCCAGCGGACCTACGAGCAGTACTTC. Protein: CASSFQRTYEQYF. The genes are TRBV7-2 and TRBJ2-7; tentative D call: TRBD2 (5 bases). The CDR3 is made up of 13 amino acids. V shed 3 bases and J shed 2 bases, with 8 bases lying between them. The germline V gene has CDR1 SGHTA and CDR2 FQGNSA.

The chain couples TRBV27 to TRBJ1-5; TRBD1 might be the D (5 bases). The V end lost 6 bases, the J end lost 7 bases, and 22 bases lay between the germline ends. This CDR3 has 16 amino acids. The germline CDR1 and CDR2 sequences are MNHEY and SMNVEV (reference sequence). The CDR3 loop reads CASSPSGGGGRQPQHF. The CDR3 DNA follows: TGTGCCAGCAGCCCTTCGGGGGGTGGGGGTAGACAGCCCCAGCATTTT.

This chain joins TRBV10-1 and TRBJ1-2; D is unresolved. The CDR3 has 13 residues. The germline V gene encodes CDR1 WNHNN and CDR2 SYGVQD (reference sequence). V was pared by 0 bases and J by 5 bases, with 7 bases between. For the CDR3, the DNA is TGCGCCAGCAGTGAGTCGAAGCAGTATGGCTACACCTTC. Its translation: CASSESKQYGYTF.

CDR3 loop: CASSLTGDFNQPQHF. CDR3 in DNA: TGTGCCAGCAGCTTGACCGGGGACTTCAATCAGCCCCAGCATTTT. The chain employs TRBV5-8 and TRBJ1-5, with TRBD1 as a possible D gene (5 bases). This CDR3 has 15 amino acids. Germline V gives CDR1 SGHTS, CDR2 YDEGEE. Trimming cost V 1 base and J 3 bases, with 11 bases left between them.

In its sample, this clone was seen once. Other DNA variants within this sample encode the same CDR3. This chain connects TRBV5-6 to TRBJ1-2; D not certain. V was clipped by 2 bases and J by 1 base, with 0 bases between them. The germline V gene has CDR1 SGHDT and CDR2 YYEEEE. This CDR3 has 11 amino acids. The CDR3: CASSFNYGYTF. The CDR3 DNA is TGTGCCAGCAGCTTTAACTATGGCTACACCTTC. Full variable domain (remainder filled in from reference TRBV5-6 and TRBJ1-2): DAGVTQSPTHLIKTRGQQVTLRCSPKSGHDTVSWYQQALGQGPQFIFQYYEEEERQRGNFPDRFSGHQFPNYSSELNVNALLLGDSALYLCASSFNYGYTFGSGTRLTVV.

CDR3 sequence reads: CASSLSWGDSEQFF. Here the CDR3 DNA reads TGTGCCAGCAGCTTATCTTGGGGGGATTCAGAGCAGTTCTTC. The chain is built from TRBV7-9 and TRBJ2-1; D is possibly TRBD2 (6 bases). CDR3 length equals 14 residues. Germline CDR1 reads SEHNR; CDR2 reads FQNEAQ (reference sequence). The germline V and J ends were trimmed by 2 bases and 10 bases, with 15 bases remaining between them. The complete variable domain, with remaining parts taken from reference TRBV7-9 and TRBJ2-1, reads DTGVSQNPRHKITKRGQNVTFRCDPISEHNRLYWYRQTLGQGPEFLTYFQNEAQLEKSRLLSDRFSAERPKGSFSTLEIQRTEQGDSAMYLCASSLSWGDSEQFFGPGTRLTVL.

This sequence joins TRBV6-2 or TRBV6-3 and TRBJ2-7, with D possibly TRBD1 on 5 matching bases. V was cut by 4 bases and J by 2 bases, with 12 bases left in between. CDR1 and CDR2 (germline): MNHEY, SVGEGT. CDR3 length: 14 residues. CDR3 DNA sequence: TGTGCCAGCAGTTTGGCAGGGCTTACCTACGAGCAGTACTTC. Translated: CASSLAGLTYEQYF.

The chain employs TRBV5-5 and TRBJ1-2; 9 bases agree with TRBD1. The V gene's germline CDR1 is SGHKS and CDR2 YYEKEE (reference sequence). CDR3 length equals 15 residues. J was trimmed by 4 bases and V by 0 bases; bases with no gene match: 4. Written as DNA, the CDR3 is TGTGCCAGCAGCTTGGCGGGACAGGGTGTCTATGGCTACACCTTC. This codes for CASSLAGQGVYGYTF.

The chain carries TRBV2 and TRBJ1-2; no definite D call. The CDR3 extends over 13 amino acids. Germline V lookup: CDR1 SNHLY, CDR2 FYNNEI. V gave up 5 bases and J gave up 4 bases, with 11 bases separating them. CDR3 nucleotides: TGTGCCAGCAGTTATCGGGTCGGCTATGGCTACACCTTC. This codes for CASSYRVGYGYTF.

The count of this clone is one. The J gene is TRBJ2-3, the V gene TRBV27; possible D gene TRBD1, 6 bases. V lost 3 bases and J 0 bases, leaving 16 bases between the germline ends. Germline V gene sequence: CDR1 MNHEY, CDR2 SMNVEV (reference sequence). The CDR3 contains 17 residues. The CDR3 DNA reads as TGTGCCAGCAGTTTCTCCCCCAGGGGCGCTAGCACAGATACGCAGTATTTT. Protein sequence: CASSFSPRGASTDTQYF.